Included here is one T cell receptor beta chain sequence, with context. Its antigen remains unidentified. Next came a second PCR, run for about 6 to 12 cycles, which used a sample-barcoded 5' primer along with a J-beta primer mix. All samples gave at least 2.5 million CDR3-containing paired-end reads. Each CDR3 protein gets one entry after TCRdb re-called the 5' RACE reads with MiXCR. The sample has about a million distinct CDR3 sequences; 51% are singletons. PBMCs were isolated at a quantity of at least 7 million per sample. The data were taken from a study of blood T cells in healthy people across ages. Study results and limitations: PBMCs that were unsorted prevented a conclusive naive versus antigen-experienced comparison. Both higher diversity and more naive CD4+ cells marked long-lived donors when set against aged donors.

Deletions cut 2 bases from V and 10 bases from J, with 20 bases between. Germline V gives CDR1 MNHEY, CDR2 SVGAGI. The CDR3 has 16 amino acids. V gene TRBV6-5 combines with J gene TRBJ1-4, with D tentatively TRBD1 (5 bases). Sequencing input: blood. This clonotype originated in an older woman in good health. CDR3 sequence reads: CASSYAAGPPAPKLFF. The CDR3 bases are TGTGCCAGCAGTTACGCCGCGGGGCCCCCCGCCCCAAAACTGTTTTTT.